This T cell receptor beta chain was sequenced during a study of blood T cell repertoires in COVID-19. On the study more broadly: Material from acute and convalescent COVID-19 was sourced from the United States, Italy and Spain. From T cells, B-cell-depleted T cells, or PBMCs came the material, which was cDNA or gDNA.

In the original workflow: Estimation of nucleated cell counts was performed using reference gene primer amplification. TCRdb's table, derived via immunoSEQ multiplex PCR, lists solely in-frame clones and lacks some. V and J calls and clone size come straight from that table; D and trimming were deduced from the DNA. The sample carries a few hundred thousand clones, roughly 87% recorded once. Germline CDR1 and CDR2: SGHRS and YFSETQ. Trimming removed 1 base at V and 8 bases at J, with 17 bases between. This CDR3 region has 15 residues. The specimen sequenced was peripheral blood. The TCR sequence derives from a young man with active or convalescent COVID-19. The gene calls are TRBV5-1 and TRBJ2-3, with D perhaps matching TRBD2 (5 bases). CDR3 sequence (DNA): TGCGCCAGCAGCTTGTCGAATCGGGGTCCGGGTACGCAGTATTTT. Protein product: CASSLSNRGPGTQYF.